This TCR beta chain was captured by sequencing in a study of T cell responses to AZD1222 COVID-19 vaccine (dated by TCRdb to about 2021). A note on the overall study: AZD1222 recipients with second doses at about 4 weeks or about 12 weeks were pooled, because spike-specific TCR depth and breadth did not differ between schedules. TCR sequencing was performed for 233 trial participants, of whom around 210 were given two doses of AZD1222 and around 25 were given two doses of MenACWY control vaccine. Enrollment into the trials was organized by age into subgroups of 18-55, 56-69 and 70-plus years, and those subgroups contained about 160, 30 and 59 TCR-sequenced participants, respectively. What the authors observed across the whole study: In the small 56-69-year group, the increase in depth fell short of significance, most likely because of low power. Because no day 14 peak-response samples were available, repertoires were characterized only after the peak T cell response. Only five or six AZD1222 recipients were SARS-CoV-2 seropositive at baseline, limiting conclusions about previously exposed vaccinees. Most participants were white British and females outnumbered males, and the authors suggested that clonal diversity may have been underestimated. A significant rise in spike-specific TCR breadth and depth was observed after two AZD1222 doses relative to day 0 and relative to MenACWY recipients. The vaccine-associated CD4 TCRs covered the entire spike protein, and the dominant responses fell in regions 160-218 and 743-854. Nearly half of unique spike-specific TCRs reportedly recognized epitopes outside regions mutated in the B.1.351 and B.1.1.7 variants.

On this clone itself: Its antigen remains unidentified. The record has no base qualities; no much larger clone is one base away.

CDR1 and CDR2 are read off the germline V gene as MNHEY and SVGAGI. V is shortened by 3 bases, J by 1 base, and the region joining them spans 15 bases. The CDR3 covers 16 residues, taking in both the cysteine and the phenylalanine. Left in the record is the CDR3 DNA by itself, 48 bases read in frame from the first base. The time point tag for this specimen amounts to: baseline before first vaccination. The vaccinee samples were drawn from two UK trials, COV001 and COV002, one of which was a single-blind randomized controlled phase 2/3 trial testing AZD1222 (ChAdOx1 nCoV-19) in healthy adults. Trial participant PBMC samples were collected at day 0 and day 28 after the second dose for TCRbeta chain sequencing. The CDR3 regions of human TCRbeta chains were analyzed by immunosequencing. Processing in the source paper ran as follows. Repertoire TCRs were checked for matches against a reference library of SARS-CoV-2-specific TCRs that had been generated using the MIRA antigen-specificity platform. Breadth was defined as the fraction of unique TCRs that were SARS-CoV-2-associated. Depth was defined as the fraction of total T cells that were SARS-CoV-2-associated. Using the MIRA data, every spike-specific TCR was mapped to the spike region that the TCR reacted to and assigned to either a CD4 or a CD8 class. Log10-transformed breadth and depth values were compared by one-way ANOVA with Sidak's multiple comparisons tests. Imported from immuneACCESS, the table was reduced by TCRdb to in-frame sequences with V and J called. These copies leave out some clones; in studies compared against another copy, an unresolved V gene accounts for under half, and the cause of the remainder is not known. V and J calls plus clone size are reproduced from that table; the DNA served to infer D and trimming. The sample profile shows 100,000 to 150,000 clones; approximately 88% of them were found once. In total, the top ten clones hold around a quarter of the sample.

This sequence uses TRBV6-5 and TRBJ1-1, with the identity of the D gene unclear. The sequence came from an adult in good health. The sequencing here drew on peripheral blood, taken on day 0 of AZD1222 vaccination. The DNA is as follows: TGTGCCAGCAGTTATACCCTGACAACCCCGAACACTGAAGCTTTCTTT. It translates as CASSYTLTTPNTEAFF.